The present T cell receptor beta chain was sequenced within a study of CD8+ T cells in alopecia areata. Reverse transcription of extracted RNA yielded cDNA, which provided the sequencing template. The assay was immunoSEQ multiplex PCR, and TCRdb's table has in-frame clones only and misses some. The sample gives roughly 190,000 clones, around 64% of which show up once; approximately 1.3% is in the top ten. Described treatment: oral pan-JAK inhibitor, 5-10 mg twice daily. Between the trimmed V and J ends, which lost 0 bases and 3 bases, there was a span of 12 bases. The germline V gene has CDR1 LNHNV and CDR2 YYDKDF (reference sequence). The CDR3 has 16 residues.

The clonotype was recovered from a human donor with alopecia areata. The chain links TRBV15 to TRBJ1-5; D is possibly TRBD1 (6 bases). The source material was CD4+ T cells sorted from blood, sampled around week 47, from a patient treated with tofacitinib. This CDR3 reads CATSRERGGYNQPQHF. The CDR3 bases are TGTGCCACCAGCAGAGAAAGGGGGGGCTACAATCAGCCCCAGCATTTT. Variable domain in full (rest from reference TRBV15 and TRBJ1-5): DAMVIQNPRYQVTQFGKPVTLSCSQTLNHNVMYWYQQKSSQAPKLLFHYYDKDFNNEADTPDNFQSRRPNTSFCFLDIRSPGLGDTAMYLCATSRERGGYNQPQHFGDGTRLSIL.